This TCR beta chain emerged from a study of shared clonotypes between healthy human individuals. Regarding the study as a whole: The authors expected sequencing depth to affect clonotype sharing among donors.

At deep level, the assay was performed. TCRdb keeps only in-frame clones here, not all; method: immunoSEQ multiplex PCR. The table has over 2,000,000 clones, roughly 93% seen once. CDR1 is MGHRA and CDR2 is YSYEKL in the germline V gene. With 4 bases removed from V and 4 bases from J, the gap between germline ends came to 14 bases. This CDR3 region has 15 residues. Concerning this clone itself: Its antigen remains unknown.

Naive CD8 isolation took CD45RO-negative cells positively selected for CCR7 and excluded terminally differentiated effector memory CD45RA+ cells. Nashville, Tennessee was home to all donors, who were Caucasian adults. Specimen: naive CD8+ T cells from PBMCs. The sequence was obtained from a young man in good health. Some clones in this sample may be carry-over from other donors' samples. The chain recombines TRBV4-1 with TRBJ2-1; tentatively, D is TRBD1 (5 bases). The CDR3 DNA is TGCGCCAGCAGCCCGCTCACGACAGTATACAATGAGCAGTTCTTC. It translates to CASSPLTTVYNEQFF.